This TCR beta chain stems from a study of blood T cells in healthy people across ages. This clonotype has a handful of counts. Its target is not known. CDR1 is PRHDT, CDR2 FYEKMQ, per germline (reference sequence). The CDR3 has 14 amino acids. V dropped 5 bases and J dropped 6 bases, with 16 bases sitting between them. Donors ranged from roughly 6 to 90 years old and were healthy Caucasians in Russia. Every participating donor contributed 8.5 to 10 milliliters of peripheral blood through a draw. Notes on the study in general: There was no known CMV status for donors, so expanded clonotype changes were possibly confounded.

Sample-barcoded 5' priming and a J-beta primer mix drove a second PCR of about 6 to 12 cycles. A template-switch adaptor with 12 random nucleotides tagged each cDNA molecule. Each CDR3 protein gets one entry after TCRdb re-called the 5' RACE reads with MiXCR. The sample yields 1.5 million to 2 million distinct CDR3 sequences, 28% seen once. The V gene is TRBV13, the J gene TRBJ1-2; TRBD1 might be the D (5 bases). The TCR was taken from a woman in her twenties or thirties in good health. Sequencing was carried out using blood. CDR3 DNA sequence: TGTGCCAGCAGCGAACGAGGACAAGTAGATGGCTACACCTTC. Protein: CASSERGQVDGYTF.